This TCR beta chain was obtained from a study of shared clonotypes between healthy human individuals. Study-wide findings and caveats: Among donors, sharing of clonotypes was expected to be affected by sequencing depth. Although depth was large, rarefaction showed that sequencing of the sorted subsets was incomplete.

Division of CD4+ cells produced a CD45RA+ naive subset and a CD45RA-negative memory subset. Libraries were prepared by immunoSEQ multiplex PCR; TCRdb keeps only in-frame clonotypes and omits some of them. The table includes just over 2,000,000 clones, about 95% detected once. V was cut by 0 bases and J by 2 bases, with 6 bases left in between. In germline, CDR1 is SGDLS, CDR2 YYNGEE. CDR3 length: 15 residues. As to this clone: Its antigen is as yet unknown.

The V and J genes are TRBV9 and TRBJ2-6, with D tentatively TRBD1 (5 bases). This receptor was identified in a man aged 18 to 30 in good health. The material sequenced was naive CD4+ T cells sorted from blood. Subset meaning: CD45RA+ positively selected. The CDR3 spells CASSVEGTGANVLTF. The CDR3 DNA sequence: TGTGCCAGCAGCGTAGAGGGGACTGGGGCCAACGTCCTGACTTTC.